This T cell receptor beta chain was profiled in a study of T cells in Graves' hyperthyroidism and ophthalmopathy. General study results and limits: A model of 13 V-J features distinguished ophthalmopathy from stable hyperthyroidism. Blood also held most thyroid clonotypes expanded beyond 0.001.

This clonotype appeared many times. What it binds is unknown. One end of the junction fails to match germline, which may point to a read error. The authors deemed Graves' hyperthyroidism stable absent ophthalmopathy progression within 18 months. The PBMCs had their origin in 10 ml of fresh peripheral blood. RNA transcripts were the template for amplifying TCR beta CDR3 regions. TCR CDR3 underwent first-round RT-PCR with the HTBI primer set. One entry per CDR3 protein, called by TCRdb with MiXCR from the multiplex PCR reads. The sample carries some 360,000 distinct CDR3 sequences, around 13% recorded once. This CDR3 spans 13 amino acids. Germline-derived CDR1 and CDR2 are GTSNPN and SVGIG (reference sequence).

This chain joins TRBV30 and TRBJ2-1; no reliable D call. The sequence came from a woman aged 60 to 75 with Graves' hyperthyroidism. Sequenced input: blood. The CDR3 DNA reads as TGTGCCTGGAGTGTGGCGAGCTACAATGTGCAGTTCTTC. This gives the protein CAWSVASYNVQFF.